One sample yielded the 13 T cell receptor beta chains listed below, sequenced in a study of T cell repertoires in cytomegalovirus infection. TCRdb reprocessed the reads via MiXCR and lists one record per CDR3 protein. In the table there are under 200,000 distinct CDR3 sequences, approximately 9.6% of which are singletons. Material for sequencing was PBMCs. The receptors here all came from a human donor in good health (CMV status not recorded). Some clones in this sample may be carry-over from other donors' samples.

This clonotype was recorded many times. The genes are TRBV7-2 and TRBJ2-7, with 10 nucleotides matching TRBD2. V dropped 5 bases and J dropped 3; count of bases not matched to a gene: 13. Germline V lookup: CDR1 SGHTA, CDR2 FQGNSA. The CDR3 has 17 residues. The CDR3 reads CASSPRASGGAGYEQYF. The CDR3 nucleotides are TGTGCCAGCAGCCCCCGGGCTAGCGGGGGAGCCGGCTACGAGCAGTACTTC.

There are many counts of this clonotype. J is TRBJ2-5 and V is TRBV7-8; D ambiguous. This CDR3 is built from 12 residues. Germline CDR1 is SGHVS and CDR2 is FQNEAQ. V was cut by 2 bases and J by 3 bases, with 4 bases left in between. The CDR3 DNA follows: TGTGCCAGCAGCTTAACAGAAGAGACCCAGTACTTC. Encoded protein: CASSLTEETQYF.

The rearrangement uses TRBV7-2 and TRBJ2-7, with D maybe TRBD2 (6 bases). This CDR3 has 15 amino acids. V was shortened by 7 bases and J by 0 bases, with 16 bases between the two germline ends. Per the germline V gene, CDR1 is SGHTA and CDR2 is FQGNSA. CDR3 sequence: CASTPTRGSSYEQYF. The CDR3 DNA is TGTGCCAGCACACCCACTCGGGGGAGCTCCTACGAGCAGTACTTC.

This CDR3 is CSVEGRNRNTIYF. The CDR3 DNA is TGCAGCGTTGAAGGAAGGAATCGGAACACCATATATTTT. V is TRBV29-1 and J is TRBJ1-3; unclear D gene. The CDR3 totals 13 residues. The germline V and J ends were trimmed by 1 base and 7 bases, with 11 bases remaining between them. Germline CDR1 reads SQVTM; CDR2 reads ANQGSEA.

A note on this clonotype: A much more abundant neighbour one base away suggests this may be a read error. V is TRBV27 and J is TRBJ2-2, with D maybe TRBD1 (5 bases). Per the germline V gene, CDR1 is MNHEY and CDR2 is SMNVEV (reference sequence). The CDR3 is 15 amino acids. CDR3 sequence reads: CASSSTGVRTVELFF. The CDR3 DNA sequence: TGTGCCAGCAGTTCCACAGGAGTGAGGACCGTGGAGCTGTTTTTT.

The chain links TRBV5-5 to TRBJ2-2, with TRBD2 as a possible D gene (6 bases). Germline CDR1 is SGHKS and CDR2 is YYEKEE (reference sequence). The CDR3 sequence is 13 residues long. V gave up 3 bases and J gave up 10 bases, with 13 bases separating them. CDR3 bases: TGTGCCAGCAGCTGGTTGTTAGCGGAGGAGCTGTTTTTT. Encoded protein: CASSWLLAEELFF.

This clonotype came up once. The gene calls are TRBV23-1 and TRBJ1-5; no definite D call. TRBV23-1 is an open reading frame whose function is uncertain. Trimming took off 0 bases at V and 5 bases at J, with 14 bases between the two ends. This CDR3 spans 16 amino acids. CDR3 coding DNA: TGCGCCAGCAGTCAATCACGTGGGAGGTCCGATCAGCCCCAGCATTTT. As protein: CASSQSRGRSDQPQHF.

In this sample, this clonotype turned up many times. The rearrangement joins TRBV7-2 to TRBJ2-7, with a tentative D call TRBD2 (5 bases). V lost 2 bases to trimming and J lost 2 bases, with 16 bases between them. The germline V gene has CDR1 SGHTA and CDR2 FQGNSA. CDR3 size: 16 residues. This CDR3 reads CASSLSLQTGTYEQYF. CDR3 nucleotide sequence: TGTGCCAGCAGCTTAAGTCTACAGACGGGGACCTACGAGCAGTACTTC.

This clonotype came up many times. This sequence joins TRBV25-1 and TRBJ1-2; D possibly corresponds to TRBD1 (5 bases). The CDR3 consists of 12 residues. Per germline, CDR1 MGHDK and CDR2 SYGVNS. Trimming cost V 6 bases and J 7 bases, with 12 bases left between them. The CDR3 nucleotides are TGTGCCAGCAGCCAAGGGGCACGTGGCTACACCTTC. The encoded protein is CASSQGARGYTF.

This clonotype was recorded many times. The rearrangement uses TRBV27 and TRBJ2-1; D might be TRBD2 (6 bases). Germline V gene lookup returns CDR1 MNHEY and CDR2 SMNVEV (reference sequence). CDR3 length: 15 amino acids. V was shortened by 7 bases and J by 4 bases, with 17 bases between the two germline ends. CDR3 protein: CASTTLAGGYNEQFF. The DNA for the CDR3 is TGTGCCAGCACTACACTAGCCGGTGGGTACAATGAGCAGTTCTTC.

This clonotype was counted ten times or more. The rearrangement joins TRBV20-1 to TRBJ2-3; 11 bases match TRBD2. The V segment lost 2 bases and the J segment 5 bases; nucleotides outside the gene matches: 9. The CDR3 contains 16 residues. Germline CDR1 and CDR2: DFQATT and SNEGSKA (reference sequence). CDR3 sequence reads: CSARILAGEVEDTQYF. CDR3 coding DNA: TGCAGTGCTAGAATACTAGCGGGAGAGGTGGAAGATACGCAGTATTTT.

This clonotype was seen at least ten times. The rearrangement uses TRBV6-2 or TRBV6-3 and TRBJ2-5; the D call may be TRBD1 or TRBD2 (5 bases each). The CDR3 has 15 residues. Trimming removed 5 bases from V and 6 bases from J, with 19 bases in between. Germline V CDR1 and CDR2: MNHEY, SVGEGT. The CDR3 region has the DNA TGTGCCAGCAGTCGTACCGGGACCGGGTCCCAGACCCAGTACTTC. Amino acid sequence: CASSRTGTGSQTQYF.

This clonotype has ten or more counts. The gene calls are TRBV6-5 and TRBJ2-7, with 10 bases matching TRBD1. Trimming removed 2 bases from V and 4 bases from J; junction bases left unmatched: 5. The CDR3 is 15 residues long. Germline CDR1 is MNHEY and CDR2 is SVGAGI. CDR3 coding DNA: TGTGCCAGCAGTTACGGCGGGACAGGGGCGTACGAGCAGTACTTC. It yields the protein CASSYGGTGAYEQYF.